This TCR beta chain came from a study of T cell changes during pregnancy in multiple sclerosis (dated by TCRdb to between 2018 and 2021). Regarding the research as a whole: The study examined how the T cell repertoire changed over the course of pregnancy in women with multiple sclerosis.

Comments on this clone: Its antigen is still unknown. Per-base qualities were not stored, and no clone one base away is much larger.

Library prep was done by the immunoSEQ multiplex PCR assay. The immuneACCESS repertoire file appears here via TCRdb, limited to in-frame rearrangements. These files lack a portion of the clones; in checked studies, under half of the deficit traces to unresolved V genes, and the cause of the others is not known. In this sample the table shows 45,000 to 70,000 clones, around 93% of which occur a single time. In total, the top ten clones hold around 0.16% of the sample. V loses 0 bases of germline sequence and J loses 3 bases, and the interval between the two ends is 10 bases. The CDR3 covers 15 residues, taking in both the cysteine and the phenylalanine. The kept DNA is CDR3 alone, 45 bases in frame from the first base. CDR1 and CDR2 (ENHRY, SYGVKD) derive from the germline V gene.

The chain couples TRBV10-3 to TRBJ2-3; the D region possibly corresponds to TRBD2 (6 bases align). The TCR sequence derives from a female donor in good health, enrolled as a control in a pregnancy study. The sequencing used CD4+ T cells from peripheral blood mononuclear cells, collected after pregnancy. CDR3 protein: CAISESRGGTDTQYF. At the DNA level, the sequence is TGTGCCATCAGTGAGTCGCGGGGCGGTACAGATACGCAGTATTTT.